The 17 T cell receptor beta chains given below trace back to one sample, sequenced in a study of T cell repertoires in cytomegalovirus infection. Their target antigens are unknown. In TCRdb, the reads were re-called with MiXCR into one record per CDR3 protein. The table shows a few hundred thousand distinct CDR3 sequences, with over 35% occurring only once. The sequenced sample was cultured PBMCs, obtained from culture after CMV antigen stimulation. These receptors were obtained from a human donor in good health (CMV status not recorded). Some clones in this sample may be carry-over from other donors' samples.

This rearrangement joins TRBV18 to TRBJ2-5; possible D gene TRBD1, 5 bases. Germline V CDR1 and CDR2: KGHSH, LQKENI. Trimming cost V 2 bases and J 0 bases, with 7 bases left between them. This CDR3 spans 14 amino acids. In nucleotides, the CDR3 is TGTGCCAGCTCACCAGACAGCTACCAAGAGACCCAGTACTTC. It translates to CASSPDSYQETQYF.

The CDR3 reads CSARDAWQGRNEQFF. The DNA for the CDR3 is TGCAGTGCTAGAGATGCTTGGCAGGGCCGCAATGAGCAGTTCTTC. The chain employs TRBV20-1 and TRBJ2-1; D is possibly TRBD1 (5 bases). Germline V gives CDR1 DFQATT, CDR2 SNEGSKA (reference sequence). V was cut by 0 bases and J by 6 bases, with 15 bases left in between. This CDR3 has 15 residues.

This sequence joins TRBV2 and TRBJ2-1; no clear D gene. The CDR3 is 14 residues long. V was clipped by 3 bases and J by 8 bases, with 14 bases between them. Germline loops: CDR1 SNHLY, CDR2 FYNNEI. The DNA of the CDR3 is TGTGCCAGCAGTGACGGGCTCCGCGGCTATGAGCAGTTCTTC. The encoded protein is CASSDGLRGYEQFF.

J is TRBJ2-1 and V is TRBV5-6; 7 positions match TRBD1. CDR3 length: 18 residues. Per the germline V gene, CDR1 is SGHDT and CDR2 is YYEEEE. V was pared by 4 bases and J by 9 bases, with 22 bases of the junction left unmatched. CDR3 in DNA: TGTGCCAGCAGCACCGGGGTGGCGCCCCTCGAGGCAGGGGGTGAGCAGTTCTTC. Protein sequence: CASSTGVAPLEAGGEQFF.

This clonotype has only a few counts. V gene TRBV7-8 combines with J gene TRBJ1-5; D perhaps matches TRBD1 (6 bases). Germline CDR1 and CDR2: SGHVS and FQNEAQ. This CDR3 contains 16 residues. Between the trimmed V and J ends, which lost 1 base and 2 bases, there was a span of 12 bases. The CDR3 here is CASSLDRGLGNQPQHF. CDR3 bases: TGTGCCAGCAGCTTAGATCGGGGGCTGGGCAATCAGCCCCAGCATTTT. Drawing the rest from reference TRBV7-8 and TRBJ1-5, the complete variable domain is GAGVSQSPRYKVAKRGQDVALRCDPISGHVSLFWYQQALGQGPEFLTYFQNEAQLDKSGLPSDRFFAERPEGSVSTLKIQRTQQEDSAVYLCASSLDRGLGNQPQHFGDGTRLSIL.

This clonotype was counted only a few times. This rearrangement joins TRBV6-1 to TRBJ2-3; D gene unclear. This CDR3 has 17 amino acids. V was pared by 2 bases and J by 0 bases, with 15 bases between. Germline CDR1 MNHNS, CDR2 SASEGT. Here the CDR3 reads CASSEPGPEPSTDTQYF. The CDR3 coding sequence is TGTGCCAGCAGTGAACCAGGCCCCGAGCCCAGCACAGATACGCAGTATTTT.

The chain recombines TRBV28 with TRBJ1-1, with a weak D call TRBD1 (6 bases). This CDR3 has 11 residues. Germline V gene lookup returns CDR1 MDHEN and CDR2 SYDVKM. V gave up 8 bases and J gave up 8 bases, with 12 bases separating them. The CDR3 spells CASHTGQEAFF. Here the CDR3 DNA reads TGTGCCAGCCACACAGGGCAGGAAGCTTTCTTT.

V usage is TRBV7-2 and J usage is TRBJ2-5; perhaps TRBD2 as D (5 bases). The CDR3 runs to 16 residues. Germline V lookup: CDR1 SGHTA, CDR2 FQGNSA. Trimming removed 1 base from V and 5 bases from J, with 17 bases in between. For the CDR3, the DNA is TGTGCCAGCAGCTTAGTAGGCTCCGGAACGGGGGAGACCCAGTACTTC. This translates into CASSLVGSGTGETQYF.

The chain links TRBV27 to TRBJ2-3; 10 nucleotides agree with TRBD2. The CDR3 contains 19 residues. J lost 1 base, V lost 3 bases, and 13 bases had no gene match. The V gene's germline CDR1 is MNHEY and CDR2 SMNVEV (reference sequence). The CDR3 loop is CASSFSQRGGSQGTDTQYF. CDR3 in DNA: TGTGCCAGCAGTTTCTCTCAGCGGGGGGGATCTCAGGGCACAGATACGCAGTATTTT.

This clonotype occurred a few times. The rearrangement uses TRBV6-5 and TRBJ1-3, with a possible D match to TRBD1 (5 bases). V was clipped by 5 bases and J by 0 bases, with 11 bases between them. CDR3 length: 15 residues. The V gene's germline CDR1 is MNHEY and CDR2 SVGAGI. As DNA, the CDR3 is TGTGCCAGCAGTCGGGGCGGGCGCTCTGGAAACACCATATATTTT. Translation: CASSRGGRSGNTIYF.

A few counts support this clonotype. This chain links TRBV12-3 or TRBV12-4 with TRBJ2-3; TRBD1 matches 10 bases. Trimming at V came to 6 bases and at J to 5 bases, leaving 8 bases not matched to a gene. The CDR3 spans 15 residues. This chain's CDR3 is CASSRQGALGDTQYF. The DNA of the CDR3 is TGTGCCAGCAGCCGACAGGGGGCGTTGGGAGATACGCAGTATTTT.

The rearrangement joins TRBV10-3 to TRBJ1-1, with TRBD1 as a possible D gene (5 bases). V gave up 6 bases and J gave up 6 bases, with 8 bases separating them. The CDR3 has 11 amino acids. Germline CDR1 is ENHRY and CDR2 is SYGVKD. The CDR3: CAIRGRAEAFF. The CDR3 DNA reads TGTGCCATCAGGGGCAGGGCTGAAGCTTTCTTT.

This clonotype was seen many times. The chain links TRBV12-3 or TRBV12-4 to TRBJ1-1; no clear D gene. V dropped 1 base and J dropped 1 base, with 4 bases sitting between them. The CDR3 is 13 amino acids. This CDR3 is CASSLEENTEAFF. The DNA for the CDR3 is TGTGCCAGCAGTTTAGAGGAGAACACTGAAGCTTTCTTT.

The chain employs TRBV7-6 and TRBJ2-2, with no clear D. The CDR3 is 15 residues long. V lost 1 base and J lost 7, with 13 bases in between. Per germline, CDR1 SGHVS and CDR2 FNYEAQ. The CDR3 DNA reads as TGTGCCAGCAGCTTAGAAGGGCCTATCCACGGGGAGCTGTTTTTT. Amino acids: CASSLEGPIHGELFF.

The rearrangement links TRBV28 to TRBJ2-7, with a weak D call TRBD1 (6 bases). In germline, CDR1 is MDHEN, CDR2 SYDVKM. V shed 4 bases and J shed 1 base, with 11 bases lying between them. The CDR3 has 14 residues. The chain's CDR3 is CASSYPTGSYEQYF. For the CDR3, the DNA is TGTGCCAGCAGTTACCCGACAGGTTCCTACGAGCAGTACTTC.

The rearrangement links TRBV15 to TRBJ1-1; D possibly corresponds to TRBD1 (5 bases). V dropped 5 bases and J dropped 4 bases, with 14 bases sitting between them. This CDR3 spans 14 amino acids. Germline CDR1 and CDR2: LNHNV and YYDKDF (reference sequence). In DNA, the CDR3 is TGTGCCACCAGCGCGGGACCAATGGGCACTGAAGCTTTCTTT. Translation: CATSAGPMGTEAFF.

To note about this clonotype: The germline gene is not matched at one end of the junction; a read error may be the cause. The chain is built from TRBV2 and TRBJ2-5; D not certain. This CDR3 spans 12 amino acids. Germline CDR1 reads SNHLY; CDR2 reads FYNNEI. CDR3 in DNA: TGTGCCAGCAGGGCAGTAGCTGAGACCCAGTATTTC. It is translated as CASRAVAETQYF.